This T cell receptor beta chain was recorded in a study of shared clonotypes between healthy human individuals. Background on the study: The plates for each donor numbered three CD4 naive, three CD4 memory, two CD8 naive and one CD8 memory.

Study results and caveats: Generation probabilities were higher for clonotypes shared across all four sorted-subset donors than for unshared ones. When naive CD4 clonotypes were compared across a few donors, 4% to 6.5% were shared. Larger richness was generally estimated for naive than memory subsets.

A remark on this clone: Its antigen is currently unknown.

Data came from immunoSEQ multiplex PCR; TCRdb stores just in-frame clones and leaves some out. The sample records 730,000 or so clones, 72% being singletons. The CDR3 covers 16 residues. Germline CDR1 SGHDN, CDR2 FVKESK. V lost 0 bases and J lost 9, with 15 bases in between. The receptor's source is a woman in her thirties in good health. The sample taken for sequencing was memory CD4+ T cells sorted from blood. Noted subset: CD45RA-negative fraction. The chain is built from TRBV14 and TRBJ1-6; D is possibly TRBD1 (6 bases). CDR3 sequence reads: CASSQDLGGSGSPLHF. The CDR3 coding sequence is TGTGCCAGCAGCCAAGATCTCGGGGGCTCCGGTTCACCCCTCCACTTT. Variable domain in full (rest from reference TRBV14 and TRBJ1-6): EAGVTQFPSHSVIEKGQTVTLRCDPISGHDNLYWYRRVMGKEIKFLLHFVKESKQDESGMPNNRFLAERTGGTYSTLKVQPAELEDSGVYFCASSQDLGGSGSPLHFGNGTRLTVT.